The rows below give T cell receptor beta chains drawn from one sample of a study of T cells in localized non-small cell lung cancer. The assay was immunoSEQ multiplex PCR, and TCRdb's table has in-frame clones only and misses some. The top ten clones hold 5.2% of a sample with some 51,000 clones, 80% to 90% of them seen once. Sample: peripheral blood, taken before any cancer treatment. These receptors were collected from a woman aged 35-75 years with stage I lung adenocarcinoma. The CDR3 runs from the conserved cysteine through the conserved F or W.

CDR3 protein: CAWSLQASASYGYTF
J gene: TRBJ1-2
CDR3 length: 15
V gene: TRBV30

CDR3 protein: CASSLEGLYEQYF
J gene: TRBJ2-7
CDR3 length: 13
V gene: TRBV5-6

CDR3 protein: CASRSASGSNQPQHF
J gene: TRBJ1-5
CDR3 length: 15
V gene: TRBV19

CDR3 protein: CASSPNGNTIYF
J gene: TRBJ1-3
CDR3 length: 12
V gene: TRBV7-9

CDR3 protein: CASSPGRTYEQYF
J gene: TRBJ2-7
CDR3 length: 13
V gene: TRBV18

CDR3 protein: CASSPGHNPNEQYF
J gene: TRBJ2-7
CDR3 length: 14
V gene: TRBV9

CDR3 protein: CASSENIPRSGNTIYF
J gene: TRBJ1-3
CDR3 length: 16
V gene: TRBV6-1

CDR3 protein: CASSINRDTEAFF
J gene: TRBJ1-1
CDR3 length: 13
V gene: TRBV19

CDR3 protein: CASSRTGNQPQHF
J gene: TRBJ1-5
CDR3 length: 13
V gene: TRBV6-5

CDR3 protein: CASSLGTGEGAFF
J gene: TRBJ1-1
CDR3 length: 13
V gene: TRBV5-1

CDR3 protein: CASSPFQGGGSNQPQHF
J gene: TRBJ1-5
CDR3 length: 17
V gene: TRBV7-6

CDR3 protein: CASSSGQGWDNEQFF
J gene: TRBJ2-1
CDR3 length: 15
V gene: TRBV7-9

CDR3 protein: CASSWDRANSPLHF
J gene: TRBJ1-6
CDR3 length: 14
V gene: TRBV6-6

CDR3 protein: CASRTVGRHEQYF
J gene: TRBJ2-7
CDR3 length: 13
V gene: TRBV6-5

CDR3 protein: CASTSWGIDVYGYTF
J gene: TRBJ1-2
CDR3 length: 15
V gene: TRBV6-6

CDR3 protein: CASSSERNTIYF
J gene: TRBJ1-3
CDR3 length: 12
V gene: TRBV7-2

CDR3 protein: CASSSILPYYEQYF
J gene: TRBJ2-7
CDR3 length: 14
V gene: TRBV6-5

CDR3 protein: CASSLKGGRDTQYF
J gene: TRBJ2-3
CDR3 length: 14
V gene: TRBV7-3

CDR3 protein: CASSLETANTEAFF
J gene: TRBJ1-1
CDR3 length: 14
V gene: TRBV5-1

CDR3 protein: CASSPLTGGNSPLHF
J gene: TRBJ1-6
CDR3 length: 15
V gene: TRBV27

CDR3 protein: CASSLRVSGELFF
J gene: TRBJ2-2
CDR3 length: 13
V gene: TRBV13

CDR3 protein: CASSLEATGLPYNEQFF
J gene: TRBJ2-1
CDR3 length: 17
V gene: TRBV27

CDR3 protein: CASRPTGYEAFF
J gene: TRBJ1-1
CDR3 length: 12
V gene: TRBV28

CDR3 protein: CASSPGTSGGIQYF
J gene: TRBJ2-5
CDR3 length: 14
V gene: TRBV7-2

CDR3 protein: CAIRPSGQYTEAFF
J gene: TRBJ1-1
CDR3 length: 14
V gene: TRBV10-3

CDR3 protein: CAISEPPPRGNEQFF
J gene: TRBJ2-1
CDR3 length: 15
V gene: TRBV10-3

CDR3 protein: CSVREGARHTIYF
J gene: TRBJ1-3
CDR3 length: 13
V gene: TRBV29-1

CDR3 protein: CATSRRGAGDTQYF
J gene: TRBJ2-3
CDR3 length: 14
V gene: TRBV15

CDR3 protein: CASKEDRVSGKLFF
J gene: TRBJ1-4
CDR3 length: 14
V gene: TRBV19

CDR3 protein: CAWTKPPGNEQYF
J gene: TRBJ2-7
CDR3 length: 13
V gene: TRBV30

CDR3 protein: CAISEQGLANYGYTF
J gene: TRBJ1-2
CDR3 length: 15
V gene: TRBV10-3

CDR3 protein: CSVRQTGNTIYF
J gene: TRBJ1-3
CDR3 length: 12
V gene: TRBV29-1

CDR3 protein: CASSVEDGRVNTEAFF
J gene: TRBJ1-1
CDR3 length: 16
V gene: TRBV9

CDR3 protein: CATSRPGGIYEQYF
J gene: TRBJ2-7
CDR3 length: 14
V gene: TRBV15

CDR3 protein: CASSLDPDSGELFF
J gene: TRBJ2-2
CDR3 length: 14
V gene: TRBV11-2